This is a list of T cell receptor beta chains from one sample in a study of control samples from healthy donors and cancer patients. Assay: immunoSEQ multiplex PCR; the TCRdb copy retains only in-frame clones and omits some. This sample has 55,000 to 70,000 clones, with 85% to 90% found just once. The specimen was PBMCs. These receptors all stem from a man aged 60 to 75 with colorectal cancer. Both conserved end residues are part of each CDR3. Each record gives: CDR3 protein, CDR3 DNA, clone size, CDR3 length, V gene, D gene, J gene. The D gene is left open where the match is weak. Some rows have no size entry. The others give once, few or many, or a class for an expanded clone.

CASSLAGGMNTEAFF	TGTGCCAGCAGCTTAGCCGGGGGAATGAACACTGAAGCTTTCTTT	NA	15	TRBV7-8	NA	TRBJ1-1
CASIIAGGYEQYF	TGTGCCAGCATCATAGCGGGTGGCTACGAGCAGTACTTC	NA	13	TRBV6-6	TRBD2	TRBJ2-7
CASSLDQGHEQFF	TGTGCCAGCAGCTTAGATCAGGGCCATGAGCAGTTCTTC	NA	13	TRBV7-9	NA	TRBJ2-1
CASSQGLASYNEQFF	TGTGCCAGCAGCCAGGGACTAGCATCCTACAATGAGCAGTTCTTC	NA	15	TRBV14	TRBD2	TRBJ2-1
CASSIDLDRLYEQYF	TGTGCCAGTAGTATAGACCTCGACAGGCTGTACGAGCAGTACTTC	NA	15	TRBV19	NA	TRBJ2-7
CASSLWTGADTQYF	TGTGCCAGCAGCCTGTGGACAGGGGCAGATACGCAGTATTTT	NA	14	TRBV9	TRBD1	TRBJ2-3
CASSPSGGRYEQYF	TGTGCCAGCTCACCCTCCGGGGGTCGGTACGAGCAGTACTTC	NA	14	TRBV18	NA	TRBJ2-7
CASTQHSTTGLNTEAFF	TGTGCCAGCACCCAACATTCCACGACAGGGTTGAACACTGAAGCTTTCTTT	NA	17	TRBV4-2	TRBD1	TRBJ1-1
CASSWLAGREQFF	TGTGCCAGCAGCTGGCTAGCGGGGAGGGAGCAGTTCTTC	NA	13	TRBV5-6	TRBD2	TRBJ2-1
CASSFPEFTGELFF	TGTGCCAGCAGTTTTCCCGAATTCACCGGGGAGCTGTTTTTT	NA	14	TRBV28	NA	TRBJ2-2
CASSILRGARDTQYF	TGTGCCAGCAGTATCCTTCGGGGGGCCAGAGATACGCAGTATTTT	NA	15	TRBV2	NA	TRBJ2-3
CASSTRTGGDIQYF	TGTGCCAGCAGCACCAGGACAGGGGGGGACATTCAGTACTTC	NA	14	TRBV5-5	TRBD1	TRBJ2-4
CASSFGPADKTQYF	TGTGCCAGCAGCTTCGGTCCCGCGGATAAGACCCAGTACTTC	NA	14	TRBV7-2	NA	TRBJ2-5
CASSFGTTTEAFF	TGTGCCAGCAGTTTCGGGACGACGACTGAAGCTTTCTTT	NA	13	TRBV6-6	NA	TRBJ1-1
CASSVAGGPYNEQFF	TGTGCCAGCAGCGTAGCGGGGGGGCCTTACAATGAGCAGTTCTTC	few	15	TRBV9	TRBD2	TRBJ2-1
CASSYRGHHEQYF	TGTGCCAGCAGCTACAGGGGGCACCACGAGCAGTACTTC	few	13	TRBV7-9	TRBD1	TRBJ2-7
CASSLGAGGNTEAFF	TGTGCCAGCAGTCTGGGCGCGGGGGGAAACACTGAAGCTTTCTTT	NA	15	TRBV28	NA	TRBJ1-1
CASSRSGGSTDTQYF	TGTGCCAGCAGCCGTTCGGGGGGGAGCACAGATACGCAGTATTTT	NA	15	TRBV7-3	TRBD2	TRBJ2-3